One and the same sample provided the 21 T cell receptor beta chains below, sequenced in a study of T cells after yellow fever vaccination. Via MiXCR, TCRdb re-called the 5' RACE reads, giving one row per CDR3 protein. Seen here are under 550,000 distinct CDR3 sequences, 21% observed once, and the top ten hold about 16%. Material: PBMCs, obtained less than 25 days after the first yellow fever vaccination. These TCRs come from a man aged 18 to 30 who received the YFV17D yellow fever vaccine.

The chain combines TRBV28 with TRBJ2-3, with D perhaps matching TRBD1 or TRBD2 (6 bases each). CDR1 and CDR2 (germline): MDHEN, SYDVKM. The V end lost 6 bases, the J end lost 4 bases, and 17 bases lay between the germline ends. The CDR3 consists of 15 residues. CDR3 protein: CASSPPSGASDTQYF. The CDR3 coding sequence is TGTGCCAGCAGCCCCCCCTCGGGGGCCTCAGATACGCAGTATTTT.

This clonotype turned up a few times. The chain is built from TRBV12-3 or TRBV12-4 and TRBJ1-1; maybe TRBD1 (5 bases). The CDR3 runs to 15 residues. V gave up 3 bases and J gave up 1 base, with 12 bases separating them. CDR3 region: CASSLLRTPNTEAFF. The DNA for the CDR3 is TGTGCCAGCAGTTTGCTTCGGACACCGAACACTGAAGCTTTCTTT.

In DNA, the CDR3 is TGTGCCAGCAGTTGGGACATCTACGAGCAGTACTTC. It is translated as CASSWDIYEQYF. The genes are TRBV6-6 and TRBJ2-7, with a tentative D call TRBD1 (6 bases). V was cut by 4 bases and J by 3 bases, with 7 bases left in between. From germline, CDR1 is MNHNY and CDR2 SVGAGI (reference sequence). This CDR3 region has 12 residues.

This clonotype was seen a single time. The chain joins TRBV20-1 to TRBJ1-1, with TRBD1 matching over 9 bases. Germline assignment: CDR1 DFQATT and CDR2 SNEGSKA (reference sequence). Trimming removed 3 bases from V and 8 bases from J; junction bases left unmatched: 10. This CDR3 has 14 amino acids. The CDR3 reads CSASPPGQGREAFF. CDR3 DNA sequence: TGCAGTGCTAGTCCCCCGGGACAGGGCCGGGAAGCTTTCTTT.

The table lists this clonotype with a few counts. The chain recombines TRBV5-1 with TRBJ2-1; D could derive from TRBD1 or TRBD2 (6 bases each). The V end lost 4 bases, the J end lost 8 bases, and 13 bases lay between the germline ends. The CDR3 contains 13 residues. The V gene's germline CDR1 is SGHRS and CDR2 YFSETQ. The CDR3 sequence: CASSQTGAHEQFF. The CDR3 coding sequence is TGCGCCAGCAGCCAAACGGGGGCCCATGAGCAGTTCTTC.

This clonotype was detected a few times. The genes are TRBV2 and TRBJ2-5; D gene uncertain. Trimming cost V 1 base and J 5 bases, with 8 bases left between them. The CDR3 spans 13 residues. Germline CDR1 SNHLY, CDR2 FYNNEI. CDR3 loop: CASSEGLMETQYF. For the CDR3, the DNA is TGTGCCAGCAGTGAAGGGCTCATGGAGACCCAGTACTTC.

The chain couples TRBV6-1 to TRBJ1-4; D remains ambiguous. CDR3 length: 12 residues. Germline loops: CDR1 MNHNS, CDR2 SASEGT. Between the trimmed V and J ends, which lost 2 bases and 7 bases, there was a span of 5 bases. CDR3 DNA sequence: TGTGCCAGCAGTGAAATGGGTGAAAAACTGTTTTTT. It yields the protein CASSEMGEKLFF.

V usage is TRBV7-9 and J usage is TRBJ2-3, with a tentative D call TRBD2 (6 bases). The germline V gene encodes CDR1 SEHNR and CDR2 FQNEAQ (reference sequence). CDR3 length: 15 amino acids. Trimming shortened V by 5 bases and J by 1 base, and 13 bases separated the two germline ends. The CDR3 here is CASSPSGLRTDTQYF. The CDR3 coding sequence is TGTGCCAGCAGCCCAAGCGGGTTGCGCACAGATACGCAGTATTTT.

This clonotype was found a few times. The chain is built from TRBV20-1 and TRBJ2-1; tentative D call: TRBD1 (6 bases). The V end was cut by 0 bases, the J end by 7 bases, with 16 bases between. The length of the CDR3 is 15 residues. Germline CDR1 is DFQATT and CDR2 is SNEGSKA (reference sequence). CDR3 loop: CSARDQRQERNEQFF. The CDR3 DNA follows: TGCAGTGCTAGAGATCAGCGACAGGAACGGAATGAGCAGTTCTTC.

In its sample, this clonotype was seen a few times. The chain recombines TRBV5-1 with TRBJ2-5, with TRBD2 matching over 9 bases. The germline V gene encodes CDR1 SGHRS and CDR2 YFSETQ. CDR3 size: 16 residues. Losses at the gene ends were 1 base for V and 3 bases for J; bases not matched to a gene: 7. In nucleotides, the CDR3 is TGCGCCAGCAGCTTGAATGGCGGGGGGGCAGAAGAGACCCAGTACTTC. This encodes CASSLNGGGAEETQYF.

DNA for the CDR3: TGTGCCAGCAGCCAGAGACCCGCGGGGACTGAAGCTTTCTTT. Amino acid sequence: CASSQRPAGTEAFF. The gene calls are TRBV14 and TRBJ1-1, with D unclear. The germline gives CDR1 SGHDN, CDR2 FVKESK. Between the trimmed V and J ends, which lost 3 bases and 5 bases, there was a span of 13 bases. The length of the CDR3 is 14 residues.

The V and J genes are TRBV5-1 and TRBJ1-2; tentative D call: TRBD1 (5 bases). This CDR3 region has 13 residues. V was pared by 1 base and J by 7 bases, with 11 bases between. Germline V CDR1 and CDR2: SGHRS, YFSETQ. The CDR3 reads CASSLQGSGGYTF. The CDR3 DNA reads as TGCGCCAGCAGCTTGCAGGGCTCGGGTGGCTACACCTTC.

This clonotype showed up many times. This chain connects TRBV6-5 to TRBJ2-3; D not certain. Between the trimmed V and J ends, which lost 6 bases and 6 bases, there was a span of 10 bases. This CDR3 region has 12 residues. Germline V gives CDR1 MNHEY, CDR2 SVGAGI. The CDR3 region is CASRSLVDTQYF. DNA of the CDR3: TGTGCCAGCAGAAGCCTAGTGGATACGCAGTATTTT.

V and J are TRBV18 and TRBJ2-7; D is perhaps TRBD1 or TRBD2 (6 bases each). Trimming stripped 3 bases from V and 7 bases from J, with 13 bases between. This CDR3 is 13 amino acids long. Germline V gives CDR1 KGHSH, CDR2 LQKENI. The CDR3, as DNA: TGTGCCAGCTCACCCAGCCGGGGGCCAGAGCAGTACGTC. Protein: CASSPSRGPEQYV.

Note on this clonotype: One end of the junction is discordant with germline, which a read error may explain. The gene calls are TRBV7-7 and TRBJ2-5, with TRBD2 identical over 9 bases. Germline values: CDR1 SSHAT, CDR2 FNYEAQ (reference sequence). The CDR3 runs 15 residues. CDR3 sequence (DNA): TGTGCTAGCAGTCCGGGAGCGGGGGGCCGGGAGACCCAGTACTTC. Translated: CASSPGAGGRETQYF.

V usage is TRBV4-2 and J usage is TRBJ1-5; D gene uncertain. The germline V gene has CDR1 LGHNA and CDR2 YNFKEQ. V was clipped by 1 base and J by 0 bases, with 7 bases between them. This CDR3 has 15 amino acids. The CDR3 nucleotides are TGTGCCAGCAGCCAAGGCATTTATAGCAATCAGCCCCAGCATTTT. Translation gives CASSQGIYSNQPQHF.

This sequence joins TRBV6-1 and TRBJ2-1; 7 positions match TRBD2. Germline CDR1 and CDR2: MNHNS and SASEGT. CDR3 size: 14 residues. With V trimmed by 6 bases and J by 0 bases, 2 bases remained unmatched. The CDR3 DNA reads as TGTGCCAGCAGAGCGGGAAGCTCCTACAATGAGCAGTTCTTC. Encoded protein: CASRAGSSYNEQFF.

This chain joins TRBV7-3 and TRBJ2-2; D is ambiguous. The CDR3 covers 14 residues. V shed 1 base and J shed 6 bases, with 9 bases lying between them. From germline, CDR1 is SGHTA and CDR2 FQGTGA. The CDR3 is CASSLSRTAGELFF. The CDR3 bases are TGTGCCAGCAGCTTAAGTCGCACGGCCGGGGAGCTGTTTTTT.

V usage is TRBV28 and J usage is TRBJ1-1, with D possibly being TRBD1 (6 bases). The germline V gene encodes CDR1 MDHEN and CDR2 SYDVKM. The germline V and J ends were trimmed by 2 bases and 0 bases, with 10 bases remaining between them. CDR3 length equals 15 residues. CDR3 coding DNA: TGTGCCAGCAGTTTACCGGGGACATTGAACACTGAAGCTTTCTTT. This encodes CASSLPGTLNTEAFF.

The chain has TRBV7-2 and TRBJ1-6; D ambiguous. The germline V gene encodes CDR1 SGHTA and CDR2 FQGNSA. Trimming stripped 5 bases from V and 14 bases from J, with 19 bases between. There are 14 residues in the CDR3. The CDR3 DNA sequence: TGTGCCAGCAGCCCCATCCCGACGGCTTCGGCCCTCCACTTT. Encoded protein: CASSPIPTASALHF.

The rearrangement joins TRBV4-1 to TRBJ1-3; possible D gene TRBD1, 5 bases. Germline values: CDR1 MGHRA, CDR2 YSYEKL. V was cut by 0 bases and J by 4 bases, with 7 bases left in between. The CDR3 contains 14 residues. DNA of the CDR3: TGCGCCAGCAGCCAAGAACAGGCCGGAAACACCATATATTTT. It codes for CASSQEQAGNTIYF.